The sequence of this T cell receptor (beta chain) was determined in a study of blood T cell repertoires in COVID-19. V shed 4 bases and J 2 bases; nucleotides not matched to a gene: 3. Germline lookup yields CDR1 LNHDA and CDR2 SQIVND (reference sequence). The CDR3 sequence is 15 residues long. The table lists this clone with a count of one. Each recovered donor of Cohort 3 presented with two negative PCRs, clearance, or symptom resolution. Libraries were prepared by immunoSEQ multiplex PCR; TCRdb keeps only in-frame clonotypes and omits some of them. This table holds 330,000 or so clones, roughly 87% found once.

Sequences were obtained from PBMCs or T cells enriched from blood (not recorded which). The chain is built from TRBV19 and TRBJ2-1; 9 bases match TRBD2. The receptor comes from a woman in her twenties or thirties who had recovered from COVID-19. CDR3 DNA sequence: TGTGCCAGTAGTACCTCTAGCGGGGCCTACAATGAGCAGTTCTTC. Translation gives CASSTSSGAYNEQFF.